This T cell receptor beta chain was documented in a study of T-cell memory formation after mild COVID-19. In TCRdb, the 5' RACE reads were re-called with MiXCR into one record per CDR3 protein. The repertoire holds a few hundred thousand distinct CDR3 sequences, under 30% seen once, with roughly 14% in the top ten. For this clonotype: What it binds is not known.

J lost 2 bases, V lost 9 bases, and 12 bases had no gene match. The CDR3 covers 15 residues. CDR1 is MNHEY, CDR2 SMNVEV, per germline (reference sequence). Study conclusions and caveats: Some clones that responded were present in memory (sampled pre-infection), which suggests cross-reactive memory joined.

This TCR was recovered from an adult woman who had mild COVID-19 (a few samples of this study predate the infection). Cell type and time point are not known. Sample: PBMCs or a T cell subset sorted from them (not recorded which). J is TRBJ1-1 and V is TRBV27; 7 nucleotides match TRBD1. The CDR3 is CASRTGALENTEAFF. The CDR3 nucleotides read TGTGCCAGTCGGACAGGAGCTTTGGAAAACACTGAAGCTTTCTTT.